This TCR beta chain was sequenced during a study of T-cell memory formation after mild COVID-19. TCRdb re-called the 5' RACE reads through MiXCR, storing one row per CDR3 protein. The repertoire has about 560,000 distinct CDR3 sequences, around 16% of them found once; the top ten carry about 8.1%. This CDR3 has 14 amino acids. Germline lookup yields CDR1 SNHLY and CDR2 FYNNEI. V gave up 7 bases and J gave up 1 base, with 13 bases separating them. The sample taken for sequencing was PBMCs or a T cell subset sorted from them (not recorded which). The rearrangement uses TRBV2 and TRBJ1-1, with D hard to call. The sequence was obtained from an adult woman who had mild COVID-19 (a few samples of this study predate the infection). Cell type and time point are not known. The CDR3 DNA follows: TGTGCCAGCAACGGATTCACCTGGAACACTGAAGCTTTCTTT. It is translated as CASNGFTWNTEAFF. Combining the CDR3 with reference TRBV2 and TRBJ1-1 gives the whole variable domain EPEVTQTPSHQVTQMGQEVILRCVPISNHLYFYWYRQILGQKVEFLVSFYNNEISEKSEIFDDQFSVERPDGSNFTLKIRSTKLEDSAMYFCASNGFTWNTEAFFGQGTRLTVV.